What follows are 20 T cell receptor beta chains derived from one specimen sequenced in a study of CD4 T cell repertoires in COVID-19. These memory T cells were uncultured and sequenced directly after ex vivo isolation. Data came from immunoSEQ multiplex PCR; TCRdb stores just in-frame clones and leaves some out. This table has around 22,000 clones, around 86% appearing once. The sample consisted of central memory CD4+ T cells from blood, taken before the COVID-19 pandemic. Receptors originate from a human donor who had COVID-19.

CDR3 region: CASSSQGTEAFF. The CDR3 nucleotides are TGTGCCAGCAGTTCACAGGGGACTGAAGCTTTCTTT. The chain has TRBV7-2 and TRBJ1-1, with 7 bases fitting TRBD1. CDR3 length: 12 residues. The germline V gene encodes CDR1 SGHTA and CDR2 FQGNSA. V shed 6 bases and J 5 bases; nucleotides not matched to a gene: 3.

This sequence joins TRBV5-6 and TRBJ1-2, with D possibly matching TRBD1 (6 bases). The CDR3 is 15 amino acids. The V end lost 1 base, the J end lost 4 bases, and 14 bases lay between the germline ends. Looked up from germline, CDR1 is SGHDT and CDR2 is YYEEEE. CDR3: CASSLLGGGSYGYTF. The CDR3 DNA follows: TGTGCCAGCAGCTTGCTGGGCGGGGGCAGCTATGGCTACACCTTC.

This chain connects TRBV15 to TRBJ2-3, with TRBD2 identical over 10 bases. The germline gives CDR1 LNHNV, CDR2 YYDKDF (reference sequence). The V and J ends lost 1 base and 5 bases, in that order; junction bases with no gene match: 6. The CDR3 consists of 16 residues. CDR3 sequence: CATSRALAGAGDTQYF. CDR3 DNA: TGTGCCACCAGCAGAGCCCTAGCGGGAGCGGGAGATACGCAGTATTTT.

The chain uses TRBV6-5 and TRBJ2-1, with D perhaps TRBD2 (6 bases). The germline V and J ends were trimmed by 6 bases and 9 bases, with 12 bases remaining between them. Germline V gene lookup returns CDR1 MNHEY and CDR2 SVGAGI. The CDR3 has 12 amino acids. The CDR3 DNA is TGTGCCAGCAGGACCTCCGGGGGTGAGCAGTTCTTC. Amino acid sequence: CASRTSGGEQFF.

This clone appeared a few times. V is TRBV2 and J is TRBJ1-2; a weak D match, TRBD1 (5 bases). Trimming removed 5 bases at V and 2 bases at J, with 6 bases between. From germline, CDR1 is SNHLY and CDR2 FYNNEI. CDR3 size: 12 residues. Here the CDR3 DNA reads TGTGCCAGCAGTCGGGGGAACTATGGCTACACCTTC. This encodes CASSRGNYGYTF.

The V call is TRBV5-8, the J call TRBJ1-2; 7 bases map to TRBD1. The CDR3 has 13 residues. V lost 2 bases, J lost 4 bases, and 2 bases stayed unmatched. Per the germline V gene, CDR1 is SGHTS and CDR2 is YDEGEE. The CDR3 coding sequence is TGTGCCAGCAGCTTTAGACAGGGCTATGGCTACACCTTC. Translated, it gives CASSFRQGYGYTF.

V usage is TRBV6-6 and J usage is TRBJ2-5; D uncertain. V was cut by 9 bases and J by 5 bases, with 7 bases left in between. Germline V lookup: CDR1 MNHNY, CDR2 SVGAGI (reference sequence). The CDR3 sequence is 10 residues long. Written as DNA, the CDR3 is TGTGCCAGTGTTCAGGAGACCCAGTACTTC. Its translation is CASVQETQYF.

The chain is built from TRBV5-6 and TRBJ2-7, with D uncertain. CDR1 SGHDT and CDR2 YYEEEE come from the germline V gene. This CDR3 spans 16 amino acids. V was cut by 4 bases and J by 5 bases, with 22 bases left in between. CDR3 sequence reads: CASSPSAVEPSHEQYF. CDR3 nucleotide sequence: TGTGCCAGCAGCCCTTCTGCGGTCGAGCCCAGCCACGAGCAGTACTTC.

This clone was picked up one time. The V call is TRBV5-1, the J call TRBJ1-2; 9 bases are shared with TRBD1. This CDR3 comprises 14 residues. In germline, CDR1 is SGHRS, CDR2 YFSETQ. Trimming at V came to 4 bases and at J to 14 bases, leaving 15 bases not matched to a gene. The CDR3 nucleotides are TGCGCCAGCAGCGCGGGACAGGGCTCTTTTGGTCGGACCTTC. It codes for CASSAGQGSFGRTF.

The chain couples TRBV19 to TRBJ1-5; 8 bases line up with TRBD1. J gave up 6 bases and V 5 bases, and 9 bases lay outside the gene matches. CDR3 length: 15 amino acids. In germline, CDR1 is LNHDA, CDR2 SQIVND (reference sequence). The CDR3 bases are TGTGCCAGTAGTCCGACAGGGGATGCAGGTCAGCCCCAGCATTTT. Translated: CASSPTGDAGQPQHF.

In its sample, this clone was seen a few times. The chain employs TRBV6-1 and TRBJ2-7, with 9 bases aligning to TRBD1. Germline V CDR1 and CDR2: MNHNS, SASEGT. J was trimmed by 13 bases and V by 5 bases; bases with no gene match: 9. This CDR3 contains 12 residues. This chain's CDR3 is CASSSTGTGLYF. For the CDR3, the DNA is TGTGCCAGCAGTTCCACCGGGACAGGGTTATACTTC.

The chain's CDR3 is CASSPIAGGPYNEQFF. The CDR3 DNA is TGTGCCAGCAGCCCTATAGCGGGGGGCCCCTACAATGAGCAGTTCTTC. V is TRBV5-6 and J is TRBJ2-1; 10 bases match TRBD2. Trimming removed 4 bases from V and 2 bases from J; junction bases left unmatched: 6. The V gene's germline CDR1 is SGHDT and CDR2 YYEEEE. This CDR3 comprises 16 residues.

This clone was found once. This chain links TRBV10-3 with TRBJ2-5; D is perhaps TRBD1 (6 bases). Germline V lookup: CDR1 ENHRY, CDR2 SYGVKD. There are 14 residues in the CDR3. Trimming shortened V by 3 bases and J by 4 bases, and 12 bases separated the two germline ends. CDR3 in amino acids: CAISDGRGGETQYF. DNA for the CDR3: TGTGCCATCAGTGATGGGCGAGGGGGAGAGACCCAGTACTTC.

In DNA, the CDR3 is TGTGCCAGCAGCTCGGTAGGGACTAGGACAGATACGCAGTATTTT. The encoded protein is CASSSVGTRTDTQYF. This chain connects TRBV7-3 to TRBJ2-3, with 8 bases identical to TRBD2. Germline V gene lookup returns CDR1 SGHTA and CDR2 FQGTGA. The CDR3 contains 15 residues. V lost 4 bases to trimming and J lost 3 bases; unmatched junction nucleotides: 6.

This rearrangement joins TRBV7-6 to TRBJ1-3; 9 nucleotides line up with TRBD1. CDR1 and CDR2 (germline): SGHVS, FNYEAQ. The CDR3 has 15 residues. The trim removed 5 bases at V and 2 bases at J, leaving 4 bases unmatched. CDR3 region: CASSLGTGTGNTIYF. In nucleotides, the CDR3 is TGTGCCAGCAGCCTAGGGACAGGGACTGGAAACACCATATATTTT. Together with reference TRBV7-6 and TRBJ1-3, the CDR3 gives the full variable domain: GAGVSQSPRYKVTKRGQDVALRCDPISGHVSLYWYRQALGQGPEFLTYFNYEAQQDKSGLPNDRFSAERPEGSISTLTIQRTEQRDSAMYRCASSLGTGTGNTIYFGEGSWLTVV.

The chain employs TRBV21-1 and TRBJ1-1; the D call of TRBD1 is as the table states it, not checked on the DNA. TRBV21-1 is deemed a pseudogene. CDR3 length: 16 amino acids. As DNA, the CDR3 is TGTGCCAGCAGCGACCCGCAGGGCACCAAGAACACTGAAGCTTTCTTT. Encoded protein: CASSDPQGTKNTEAFF.

V is TRBV10-1 and J is TRBJ2-3; D may be TRBD1 (6 bases). The CDR3 has 14 amino acids. Trimming removed 3 bases at V and 1 base at J, with 8 bases between. The germline gives CDR1 WNHNN, CDR2 SYGVQD (reference sequence). Written as DNA, the CDR3 is TGCGCCAGCAGTGAAGGGGGAGGCACAGATACGCAGTATTTT. Protein: CASSEGGGTDTQYF.

This clone came up once. The V gene is TRBV27, the J gene TRBJ2-7; 13 bases are shared with TRBD2. The CDR3 extends over 14 amino acids. Germline-derived CDR1 and CDR2 are MNHEY and SMNVEV (reference sequence). With V trimmed by 5 bases and J by 10 bases, 8 bases remained unmatched. The CDR3 protein is CASSTQGTSGAQYF. CDR3 nucleotides: TGTGCCAGCAGTACCCAAGGGACTAGCGGGGCCCAGTACTTC.

The V and J genes are TRBV11-3 and TRBJ1-6; D is possibly TRBD1 (5 bases). Trimming took off 3 bases at V and 7 bases at J, with 7 bases between the two ends. There are 13 residues in the CDR3. From germline, CDR1 is SGHNT and CDR2 YENEEA. The CDR3 region has the DNA TGTGCCAGCAGCTTGGCAGGGAATTCACCCCTCCACTTT. This codes for CASSLAGNSPLHF.

This chain links TRBV19 with TRBJ1-2; D unclear. The germline CDR1 and CDR2 sequences are LNHDA and SQIVND (reference sequence). The V gene lost 6 bases and the J gene lost 5 bases, with 19 bases spanning the gap. The CDR3 has 15 amino acids. The CDR3 region has the DNA TGTGCCAGTAGAGACACGGTTTCCCTAAGATATGGCTACACCTTC. As protein: CASRDTVSLRYGYTF.